These T cell receptor beta chains were read from a single sample in a study of shared clonotypes between healthy human individuals. This table comes from immunoSEQ multiplex PCR, and its TCRdb copy is limited to in-frame clones, with some not included. The sample includes 550,000 to 850,000 clones, around 67% seen only once; the top ten take roughly 1.7%. Sequenced material: memory CD4+ T cells sorted from blood. Receptors were obtained from a woman aged 30 to 39 in good health. The CDR3 runs from the conserved cysteine through the conserved F or W. A D gene is named only where the DNA matches it firmly. Clone size is stated in some rows and not others, as once, few, many or a class when expanded.

NA	TRBV28	NA	TRBJ2-7	CASSSRREQYF	TGTGCCAGCAGTTCTCGCCGGGAGCAGTACTTC
TRBD1	TRBV29-1	NA	TRBJ1-5	CSVRTGYSNQPQHF	TGCAGCGTTAGGACAGGCTATAGCAATCAGCCCCAGCATTTT
NA	TRBV28	NA	TRBJ1-2	CASRMDSGTNYGYTF	TGTGCCAGCAGAATGGACTCCGGGACCAACTATGGCTACACCTTC
NA	TRBV2	NA	TRBJ2-1	CASSGGVAAERQFF	TGTGCCAGCAGTGGCGGGGTAGCGGCCGAGAGGCAGTTCTTC
NA	TRBV25-1	NA	TRBJ1-2	CASSESYQRGYTF	TGTGCCAGCAGTGAATCTTATCAACGCGGCTACACCTTC
TRBD1	TRBV7-8	NA	TRBJ1-5	CASSLSGQEFQPQHF	TGTGCCAGCAGCTTATCGGGACAGGAATTTCAGCCCCAGCATTTT
TRBD1	TRBV6-5	once	TRBJ1-1	CASSYTGQGGGTEAFF	TGTGCCAGCAGTTACACGGGACAGGGAGGGGGCACTGAAGCTTTCTTT
NA	TRBV28	few	TRBJ2-7	CATNLHRTTDEQYF	TGTGCCACCAACTTGCACCGAACGACAGACGAGCAGTACTTC
TRBD2	TRBV30	NA	TRBJ2-1	CAWREGTSRYNEQFF	TGTGCCTGGAGGGAAGGGACTAGCCGATACAATGAGCAGTTCTTC
NA	TRBV7-6	NA	TRBJ1-1	CASSYDLKGNTEAFF	TGTGCCAGCAGCTACGACCTCAAAGGGAACACTGAAGCTTTCTTT
NA	TRBV29-1	few	TRBJ1-1	CSAGLAMNTEAFF	TGCAGCGCCGGATTGGCAATGAACACTGAAGCTTTCTTT
TRBD1	TRBV29-1	NA	TRBJ2-1	CSVGGQGVKNEQFF	TGCAGCGTGGGTGGACAGGGGGTTAAAAATGAGCAGTTCTTC
NA	TRBV29-1	NA	TRBJ2-7	CSVAKSSYEQYF	TGCAGCGTTGCCAAGAGCTCCTACGAGCAGTACTTC
NA	TRBV28	NA	TRBJ2-6	CASSLLGTAGANVLTF	TGTGCCAGCAGTTTACTGGGAACTGCTGGGGCCAACGTCCTGACTTTC
NA	TRBV2	NA	TRBJ2-5	CASIQYLVGETQYF	TGTGCCAGCATCCAGTATCTAGTCGGGGAGACCCAGTACTTC
NA	TRBV10-1	NA	TRBJ1-2	CASSESGTRTGYTF	TGCGCCAGCAGTGAGTCTGGGACCCGTACTGGCTACACCTTC
TRBD1	TRBV14	NA	TRBJ1-2	CASSQGTVDVGYTF	TGTGCCAGCAGCCAGGGGACAGTCGACGTTGGCTACACCTTC
NA	TRBV21-1	NA	TRBJ2-7	CATTTRGRVTYEQYF	TGTGCCACAACGACCCGGGGACGGGTGACCTACGAGCAGTACTTC
NA	TRBV21-1	NA	TRBJ1-1	CASRKGQQNTEAFF	TGTGCCAGCAGAAAGGGGCAGCAGAACACTGAAGCTTTCTTT
NA	TRBV6-6	NA	TRBJ2-3	CASSWGQGTDTQYF	TGTGCCAGCAGCTGGGGCCAGGGAACAGATACGCAGTATTTT
NA	TRBV28	NA	TRBJ2-1	CASSFGANEQFF	TGTGCCAGCAGTTTCGGTGCGAATGAGCAGTTCTTC
NA	TRBV6-5	NA	TRBJ1-3	CASSFGNTIYF	TGTGCCAGCAGTTTCGGAAACACCATATATTTT
TRBD1	TRBV25-1	NA	TRBJ2-3	CASSGIGTAFFATQYF	TGTGCCAGCAGTGGAATAGGGACAGCGTTTTTCGCTACGCAGTATTTT
TRBD2	TRBV27	NA	TRBJ2-1	CASSLSKGLAGANEQFF	TGTGCCAGCAGTTTATCAAAAGGACTAGCGGGAGCCAATGAGCAGTTCTTC
TRBD2	TRBV5-5	NA	TRBJ2-7	CASSLDGAGPEQYF	TGTGCCAGCAGCCTGGATGGAGCGGGGCCCGAGCAGTACTTC
TRBD2	TRBV4-1	NA	TRBJ2-1	CASSQKGAGGPLNEQFF	TGCGCCAGCAGCCAAAAAGGGGCGGGAGGGCCCCTCAATGAGCAGTTCTTC
TRBD2	TRBV4-1	NA	TRBJ2-3	CASSQGAGGRAEDTQYF	TGCGCCAGCAGCCAAGGAGCGGGCGGGAGGGCCGAAGATACGCAGTATTTT
NA	TRBV28	few	TRBJ1-2	CASRIPGPPYGYTF	TGTGCCAGCAGAATCCCGGGACCGCCCTATGGCTACACCTTC
NA	TRBV7-9	few	TRBJ1-1	CASSLTVNTEAFF	TGTGCCAGCAGCTTGACAGTGAACACTGAAGCTTTCTTT
NA	TRBV4-1	NA	TRBJ2-1	CASSHIINNEQFF	TGCGCCAGCAGCCATATTATAAACAATGAGCAGTTCTTC
NA	TRBV25-1	NA	TRBJ2-7	CASRNRENYEQYF	TGTGCCAGCAGAAACAGGGAAAACTACGAGCAGTACTTC
TRBD2	TRBV6-6	NA	TRBJ2-1	CASRLTSGGPLGEQFF	TGTGCCAGCAGGCTAACGAGCGGGGGCCCCCTTGGTGAGCAGTTCTTC
NA	TRBV5-1	NA	TRBJ2-7	CASSSGGTYEQYF	TGCGCCAGCAGCTCGGGCGGAACCTACGAGCAGTACTTC
NA	TRBV6-4	NA	TRBJ2-1	CASSEGDTAGEQFF	TGTGCCAGCAGTGAAGGGGACACGGCAGGTGAGCAGTTCTTC
NA	TRBV11-3	once	TRBJ1-1	CASSLELSGTAFF	TGTGCCAGCAGCTTAGAGTTATCGGGCACCGCTTTCTTT
NA	TRBV11-1	NA	TRBJ2-1	CASSSFTDSRNEQFF	TGTGCCAGCAGCTCCTTTACGGACTCTCGCAATGAGCAGTTCTTC
NA	TRBV18	NA	TRBJ1-4	CASHQGQNEKLFF	TGTGCCAGCCATCAAGGACAAAATGAAAAACTGTTTTTT
TRBD2	TRBV6-4	few	TRBJ2-3	CASSRAGDGTDTQYF	TGTGCCAGCAGCAGAGCGGGAGATGGCACAGATACGCAGTATTTT
TRBD1	TRBV27	NA	TRBJ2-2	CASSLWGQGDAGELFF	TGTGCCAGCAGTTTATGGGGACAGGGGGACGCCGGGGAGCTGTTTTTT
TRBD2	TRBV6-6	NA	TRBJ2-7	CASSTPRGGARVEQYF	TGTGCCAGCAGCACCCCCCGGGGGGGGGCGCGGGTCGAGCAGTACTTC
TRBD2	TRBV11-2	NA	TRBJ2-3	CASSFVAGGPGDTQYF	TGTGCCAGCAGCTTTGTAGCGGGAGGGCCGGGGGATACGCAGTATTTT
TRBD1	TRBV28	NA	TRBJ1-3	CASSQWTGHSIYF	TGTGCCAGCAGTCAGTGGACAGGGCACTCCATATATTTT
NA	TRBV11-2	NA	TRBJ2-3	CASSLDRSDTQYF	TGTGCCAGCAGCTTAGACAGGTCAGATACGCAGTATTTT
TRBD2	TRBV27	NA	TRBJ2-1	CASKEGLASGEQFF	TGTGCCAGCAAGGAGGGACTAGCTAGTGGTGAGCAGTTCTTC
NA	TRBV19	NA	TRBJ1-2	CASSIGTDSGYTF	TGTGCCAGTAGTATCGGCACAGACAGTGGCTACACCTTC
TRBD1	TRBV6-5	many	TRBJ1-2	CASSYSFTGGGYTF	TGTGCCAGCAGTTACTCGTTCACAGGGGGCGGCTACACCTTC
NA	TRBV10-1	NA	TRBJ2-3	CASSEQGGSTDTQYF	TGCGCCAGCAGTGAACAGGGAGGGTCGACAGATACGCAGTATTTT
NA	TRBV21-1	NA	TRBJ1-2	CASSKARSQVDGYTF	TGTGCCAGCAGCAAAGCTAGGTCACAGGTCGATGGCTACACCTTC
NA	TRBV4-1	NA	TRBJ1-3	CASSPDGSLSFGSGNTIYF	TGCGCCAGCAGCCCTGACGGGAGCCTTTCTTTCGGGTCTGGAAACACCATATATTTT
NA	TRBV6-1	NA	TRBJ1-5	CASGENSNQPQHF	TGTGCCAGCGGAGAAAATAGCAATCAGCCCCAGCATTTT
NA	TRBV5-5	once	TRBJ2-2	CASSRGRSDAGELFF	TGTGCCAGCAGCCGCGGGCGGAGCGATGCCGGGGAGCTGTTTTTT
TRBD2	TRBV28	NA	TRBJ2-6	CASSSPGGVEPSGANVLTF	TGTGCCAGCAGTTCCCCGGGGGGGGTAGAACCCTCTGGGGCCAACGTCCTGACTTTC
TRBD2	TRBV2	NA	TRBJ2-3	CASNGAGAGDHTQYF	TGTGCCAGCAATGGGGCGGGAGCGGGCGATCATACGCAGTATTTT